Sequencing of this T cell receptor (beta chain) was carried out in a study of control samples from healthy donors and cancer patients (dated by TCRdb to about 2020). The library was prepared using the immunoSEQ multiplex PCR assay. The table comes from immuneACCESS by way of TCRdb, which keeps in-frame sequences with V and J called. Part of the clones is missing from these tables; in studies checked, under half for an unresolved V gene and the rest for unknown reasons. Within this sample are 100,000 or so clones, with approximately 81% of them counted one time only. Under 12% of the sample is in the top ten clones. The germline V gene (reference sequence) gives CDR1 as MNHNY and CDR2 as SVGAGI. The CDR3 spans 15 residues, from the cysteine through the phenylalanine. The sequence is cut down to CDR3 DNA, 45 bases in frame from base 1. V is pared back by 5 bases and J by 3 bases, with 14 bases lying between the germline termini.

On this clone itself: It lacks a known antigen. No base-level quality is on record; no much larger clone is a single base apart.

The source is a woman aged 25 to 39 in good health. The V and J segments used are TRBV6-6 and TRBJ2-4; the D region is possibly TRBD1 or TRBD2, each matching across 5 bases. Sequencing was carried out using blood. CDR3 region: CASSRGGFDKNIQYF. The sequence in DNA is TGTGCCAGCAGTCGTGGGGGATTCGACAAAAACATTCAGTACTTC.